Listed below are T cell receptor beta chains from one sample, sequenced in a study of chemoradiotherapy in HPV16-positive cancers. Sequencing used immunoSEQ multiplex PCR; TCRdb keeps in-frame clones, though not all of them. In the table there are around 13,000 clones, approximately 92% of which are singletons. This material consisted of blood, taken from a patient who underwent chemoradiotherapy. These receptors all come from a human donor with HPV-associated anogenital cancer. The CDR3 runs from the conserved cysteine through the conserved F or W. The order of the fields is V gene, clone size, J gene, D gene, CDR3 length, CDR3 DNA, CDR3 protein. A D gene is named only where the DNA matches it firmly. Size is omitted from some rows. Given values are once, few, many or a class for expanded clones.

v_call: TRBV9; clone_size: -; j_call: TRBJ2-6; d_call: -; cdr3_length: 16; cdr3_nt: TGTGCCAGTAATACAGGGCCATCCTCTGGGGCCAACGTCCTGACTTTC; cdr3_aa: CASNTGPSSGANVLTF
v_call: TRBV7-2; clone_size: -; j_call: TRBJ1-5; d_call: -; cdr3_length: 15; cdr3_nt: TGTGCCAGCAGCTTACGGGGCGCAGGGAATCAGCCCCAGCATTTT; cdr3_aa: CASSLRGAGNQPQHF
v_call: TRBV27; clone_size: -; j_call: TRBJ1-1; d_call: -; cdr3_length: 15; cdr3_nt: TGTGCCAGCAGTTTATCGGGACCATGGAACACTGAAGCTTTCTTT; cdr3_aa: CASSLSGPWNTEAFF
v_call: TRBV7-2; clone_size: once; j_call: TRBJ2-2; d_call: -; cdr3_length: 14; cdr3_nt: TGTGCCAGCAGCCCCGGGACTAACACCGGGGAGCTGTTTTTT; cdr3_aa: CASSPGTNTGELFF
v_call: TRBV2; clone_size: -; j_call: TRBJ2-2; d_call: -; cdr3_length: 13; cdr3_nt: TGTGCCAGCAGTGAACGGAACACCGGGGAGCTGTTTTTT; cdr3_aa: CASSERNTGELFF
v_call: TRBV4-1; clone_size: -; j_call: TRBJ1-3; d_call: -; cdr3_length: 19; cdr3_nt: TGCGCCAGCAGCCAAGTCTGGGGGGTTCTCAGGGGCTCTGGAAACACCATATATTTT; cdr3_aa: CASSQVWGVLRGSGNTIYF
v_call: TRBV4-3; clone_size: -; j_call: TRBJ2-2; d_call: -; cdr3_length: 13; cdr3_nt: TGCGCCAGCAGCTCTAGAAACACCGGGGAGCTGTTTTTT; cdr3_aa: CASSSRNTGELFF
v_call: TRBV7-9; clone_size: -; j_call: TRBJ1-1; d_call: -; cdr3_length: 15; cdr3_nt: TGTGCCAGCAGCTTAGGGGTGGGGCCGAACACTGAAGCTTTCTTT; cdr3_aa: CASSLGVGPNTEAFF
v_call: TRBV7-2; clone_size: -; j_call: TRBJ2-1; d_call: TRBD1; cdr3_length: 15; cdr3_nt: TGTGCCAGCAGCGCAACCGGGACAGATTACAATGAGCAGTTCTTC; cdr3_aa: CASSATGTDYNEQFF
v_call: TRBV7-9; clone_size: once; j_call: TRBJ1-5; d_call: -; cdr3_length: 15; cdr3_nt: TGTGCCAGCAGCTTGGGGCGAGGGGAGGGTCAGCCCCAGCATTTT; cdr3_aa: CASSLGRGEGQPQHF
v_call: TRBV5-4; clone_size: -; j_call: TRBJ2-7; d_call: TRBD1; cdr3_length: 14; cdr3_nt: TGTGCCAGCAGCTTGACAGGGGGCGATAACGAGCAGTACTTC; cdr3_aa: CASSLTGGDNEQYF
v_call: TRBV5-1; clone_size: -; j_call: TRBJ1-1; d_call: -; cdr3_length: 16; cdr3_nt: TGCGCCAGCAGCTCTAACACCGGGGGGAGCGGCACTGAAGCTTTCTTT; cdr3_aa: CASSSNTGGSGTEAFF
v_call: TRBV6-5; clone_size: once; j_call: TRBJ1-1; d_call: -; cdr3_length: 14; cdr3_nt: TGTGCCAGCAGTTACAGGGGATGGAACACTGAAGCTTTCTTT; cdr3_aa: CASSYRGWNTEAFF
v_call: TRBV7-3; clone_size: -; j_call: TRBJ2-1; d_call: -; cdr3_length: 15; cdr3_nt: TGTGCCAGCAGCGCCGCAGGCCTACCCTACAATGAGCAGTTCTTC; cdr3_aa: CASSAAGLPYNEQFF
v_call: TRBV7-3; clone_size: -; j_call: TRBJ2-5; d_call: TRBD1; cdr3_length: 13; cdr3_nt: TGTGCCAGCAGCATAGACAGGGGAGAGACCCAGTACTTC; cdr3_aa: CASSIDRGETQYF
v_call: TRBV29-1; clone_size: -; j_call: TRBJ2-7; d_call: TRBD1; cdr3_length: 14; cdr3_nt: TGCAGCGTTGAAGCTCAAGGACAGGGCTCCGAGCAGTACTTC; cdr3_aa: CSVEAQGQGSEQYF
v_call: TRBV4-2; clone_size: -; j_call: TRBJ2-1; d_call: TRBD2; cdr3_length: 16; cdr3_nt: TGTGCCAGCAGCCAAGATCGGACTAGCGGCGGCAATGAGCAGTTCTTC; cdr3_aa: CASSQDRTSGGNEQFF
v_call: TRBV4-2; clone_size: -; j_call: TRBJ1-6; d_call: TRBD1; cdr3_length: 15; cdr3_nt: TGTGCCAGCAGCCCCTGGGACAGGGGTTATTCACCCCTCCACTTT; cdr3_aa: CASSPWDRGYSPLHF
v_call: TRBV7-2; clone_size: -; j_call: TRBJ2-1; d_call: -; cdr3_length: 11; cdr3_nt: TGTGCCAGCAGCGGTCTGAATGAGCAGTTCTTC; cdr3_aa: CASSGLNEQFF
v_call: TRBV10-2; clone_size: -; j_call: TRBJ2-1; d_call: TRBD2; cdr3_length: 15; cdr3_nt: TGCGCCAGCAGAACCGGGACTAGCGGGGACAATGAGCAGTTCTTC; cdr3_aa: CASRTGTSGDNEQFF
v_call: TRBV6-1; clone_size: -; j_call: TRBJ1-4; d_call: TRBD1; cdr3_length: 15; cdr3_nt: TGTGCCAGCAGAATTACAGGGGCCCCTAATGAAAAACTGTTTTTT; cdr3_aa: CASRITGAPNEKLFF
v_call: TRBV9; clone_size: -; j_call: TRBJ2-1; d_call: -; cdr3_length: 16; cdr3_nt: TGTGCCAGCAGCCACCCCGGGGGAGACGTGGACGATGAGCAGTTCTTC; cdr3_aa: CASSHPGGDVDDEQFF
v_call: TRBV2; clone_size: -; j_call: TRBJ2-7; d_call: -; cdr3_length: 13; cdr3_nt: TGTGCCAGCCAATACCACAGGGCCTACGAGCAGTACTTC; cdr3_aa: CASQYHRAYEQYF
v_call: TRBV2; clone_size: -; j_call: TRBJ2-1; d_call: TRBD2; cdr3_length: 13; cdr3_nt: TGTGCCAGCGGGACTAGCGGGAGTAATGAGCAGTTCTTC; cdr3_aa: CASGTSGSNEQFF
v_call: TRBV19; clone_size: once; j_call: TRBJ1-5; d_call: TRBD1; cdr3_length: 15; cdr3_nt: TGTGCCAGCTCGACAGGGGGCCGTATCAATCAGCCCCAGCATTTT; cdr3_aa: CASSTGGRINQPQHF
v_call: TRBV6-5; clone_size: -; j_call: TRBJ2-1; d_call: -; cdr3_length: 13; cdr3_nt: TGTGCCAGCAGTTACCGGGACAACAATGAGCAGTTCTTC; cdr3_aa: CASSYRDNNEQFF
v_call: TRBV2; clone_size: -; j_call: TRBJ2-7; d_call: -; cdr3_length: 14; cdr3_nt: TGTGCCAGCAGGGGAAATACAGGGTCCTACGAGCAGTACTTC; cdr3_aa: CASRGNTGSYEQYF
v_call: TRBV5-3; clone_size: few; j_call: TRBJ2-4; d_call: -; cdr3_length: 12; cdr3_nt: TGTGCCAGAAGCTTGTGGGAAAACATTCAGTACTTC; cdr3_aa: CARSLWENIQYF
v_call: TRBV2; clone_size: -; j_call: TRBJ2-6; d_call: TRBD1; cdr3_length: 17; cdr3_nt: TGTGCCAGCAGTGAAGCGGGACAGGGAACTGGGGCCAACGTCCTGACTTTC; cdr3_aa: CASSEAGQGTGANVLTF
v_call: TRBV12-2; clone_size: -; j_call: TRBJ2-1; d_call: -; cdr3_length: 10; cdr3_nt: TGTGCAAGTCGCTTAGAAGAGCAGCTCTTC; cdr3_aa: CASRLEEQLF
v_call: TRBV6-6; clone_size: -; j_call: TRBJ2-1; d_call: -; cdr3_length: 13; cdr3_nt: TGTGCCAGCAGCCTCCGAGACCGCAATGAGCAGTTCTTC; cdr3_aa: CASSLRDRNEQFF
v_call: TRBV7-9; clone_size: few; j_call: TRBJ1-2; d_call: -; cdr3_length: 13; cdr3_nt: TGTGCCAGCAGCTTATCGTGGGGTTCTGGCTACACCTTC; cdr3_aa: CASSLSWGSGYTF
v_call: TRBV18; clone_size: -; j_call: TRBJ2-4; d_call: TRBD2; cdr3_length: 17; cdr3_nt: TGTGCCAGCTCAAAGCTAGCGGGGGGCCGGGGCAAAAACATTCAGTACTTC; cdr3_aa: CASSKLAGGRGKNIQYF
v_call: TRBV6-6; clone_size: -; j_call: TRBJ1-2; d_call: -; cdr3_length: 13; cdr3_nt: TGTGCCAGCAGTCCGTTTCCAACTAATGGCTACACCTTC; cdr3_aa: CASSPFPTNGYTF
v_call: TRBV5-1; clone_size: -; j_call: TRBJ2-7; d_call: -; cdr3_length: 12; cdr3_nt: TGCGCCAGCAGCCCCGCTGTTGGGGAGCAGTACTTC; cdr3_aa: CASSPAVGEQYF
v_call: TRBV20-1; clone_size: -; j_call: TRBJ2-1; d_call: -; cdr3_length: 11; cdr3_nt: TGCAGTGCTGGGTCCTACAATGAGCAGTTCTTC; cdr3_aa: CSAGSYNEQFF
v_call: TRBV7-6; clone_size: -; j_call: TRBJ1-6; d_call: -; cdr3_length: 17; cdr3_nt: TGTGCCAGCAGCCCACGAGGGGGAAGCTCCTATAATTCACCCCTCCACTTT; cdr3_aa: CASSPRGGSSYNSPLHF
v_call: TRBV6-5; clone_size: few; j_call: TRBJ1-5; d_call: -; cdr3_length: 13; cdr3_nt: TGTGCCAGCACAACTCGTCGGGGGCAGCCCCAGCATTTT; cdr3_aa: CASTTRRGQPQHF
v_call: TRBV9; clone_size: few; j_call: TRBJ2-5; d_call: TRBD2; cdr3_length: 17; cdr3_nt: TGTGCCAGCAGCGGAGGGGGGCTAGCGGGAGGACAAGAGACCCAGTACTTC; cdr3_aa: CASSGGGLAGGQETQYF
v_call: TRBV7-2; clone_size: -; j_call: TRBJ2-7; d_call: -; cdr3_length: 13; cdr3_nt: TGTGCCAGCAGTCTAGGCAGGAAATACGAGCAGTACTTC; cdr3_aa: CASSLGRKYEQYF
v_call: TRBV18; clone_size: -; j_call: TRBJ2-7; d_call: -; cdr3_length: 12; cdr3_nt: TGTGCCAGCTCACCGGGGGGGCGCGAGCAGTACTTC; cdr3_aa: CASSPGGREQYF
v_call: TRBV7-9; clone_size: once; j_call: TRBJ1-3; d_call: TRBD1; cdr3_length: 14; cdr3_nt: TGTGCCAGCAGCTACGGGACAGGGGGAGACACCATATATTTT; cdr3_aa: CASSYGTGGDTIYF
v_call: TRBV27; clone_size: -; j_call: TRBJ2-1; d_call: TRBD2; cdr3_length: 16; cdr3_nt: TGTGCCAGCAGGAAATACCCGGGACTAGCGACCAATGAGCAGTTCTTC; cdr3_aa: CASRKYPGLATNEQFF
v_call: TRBV18; clone_size: -; j_call: TRBJ2-7; d_call: -; cdr3_length: 13; cdr3_nt: TGTGCCAGCTCAAAGGGCCGGGACTACGAGCAGTACTTC; cdr3_aa: CASSKGRDYEQYF
v_call: TRBV5-1; clone_size: -; j_call: TRBJ2-7; d_call: TRBD2; cdr3_length: 15; cdr3_nt: TGCGCCAGCAGCTTGGTAGCGGGGAATCTCTACGAGCAGTACTTC; cdr3_aa: CASSLVAGNLYEQYF
v_call: TRBV7-2; clone_size: -; j_call: TRBJ2-7; d_call: TRBD1; cdr3_length: 16; cdr3_nt: TGTGCCAGCAGCCCCCTCCCCGGGACAGGCGGCTACGAGCAGTACTTC; cdr3_aa: CASSPLPGTGGYEQYF
v_call: TRBV4-2; clone_size: -; j_call: TRBJ2-2; d_call: -; cdr3_length: 15; cdr3_nt: TGTGCCAGCAGCCAAGATCACTTAAACACCGGGGAGCTGTTTTTT; cdr3_aa: CASSQDHLNTGELFF
v_call: TRBV2; clone_size: -; j_call: TRBJ2-4; d_call: -; cdr3_length: 13; cdr3_nt: TGTGCCAGCATGGGGACAGCCAAAAACATTCAGTACTTC; cdr3_aa: CASMGTAKNIQYF
v_call: TRBV7-9; clone_size: -; j_call: TRBJ1-6; d_call: TRBD1; cdr3_length: 16; cdr3_nt: TGTGCCAGCAGGGGACAGGGGGCGTCCTATAATTCACCCCTCCACTTT; cdr3_aa: CASRGQGASYNSPLHF
v_call: TRBV20-1; clone_size: few; j_call: TRBJ2-1; d_call: -; cdr3_length: 11; cdr3_nt: TGCAGTGCTAGAGATTGGGATGAGCAGTTCTTC; cdr3_aa: CSARDWDEQFF
v_call: TRBV4-3; clone_size: -; j_call: TRBJ2-7; d_call: TRBD2; cdr3_length: 18; cdr3_nt: TGCGCCAGCAGCATGCGACTAGCGGGATACCAGGGGGCCTACGAGCAGTACTTC; cdr3_aa: CASSMRLAGYQGAYEQYF
v_call: TRBV23-1; clone_size: -; j_call: TRBJ2-7; d_call: TRBD1; cdr3_length: 14; cdr3_nt: TGCGCCAGCAGCCTACAGGGGGCTGAAGGGGAGCAGTACTTC; cdr3_aa: CASSLQGAEGEQYF
v_call: TRBV9; clone_size: -; j_call: TRBJ1-6; d_call: -; cdr3_length: 16; cdr3_nt: TGTGCCAGCAGCCCCCGGTTTGAGTCCTATAATTCACCCCTCCACTTT; cdr3_aa: CASSPRFESYNSPLHF
v_call: TRBV28; clone_size: once; j_call: TRBJ1-1; d_call: -; cdr3_length: 15; cdr3_nt: TGTGCCAGCAGTTCGCCTCCCGGGGCTTGGACTGAAGCTTTCTTT; cdr3_aa: CASSSPPGAWTEAFF